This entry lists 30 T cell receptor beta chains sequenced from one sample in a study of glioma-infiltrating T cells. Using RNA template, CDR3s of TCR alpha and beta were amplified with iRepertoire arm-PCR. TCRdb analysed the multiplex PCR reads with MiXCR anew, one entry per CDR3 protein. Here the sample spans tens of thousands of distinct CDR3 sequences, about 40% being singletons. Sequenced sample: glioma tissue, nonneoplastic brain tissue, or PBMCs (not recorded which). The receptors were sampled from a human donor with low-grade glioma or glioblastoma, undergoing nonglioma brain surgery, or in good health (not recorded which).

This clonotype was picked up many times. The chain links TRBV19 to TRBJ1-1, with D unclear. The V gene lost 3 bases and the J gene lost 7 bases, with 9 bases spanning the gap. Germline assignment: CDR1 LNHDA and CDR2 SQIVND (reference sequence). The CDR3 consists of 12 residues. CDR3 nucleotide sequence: TGTGCCAGTAGTATCACGCGCAGTGAAGCTTTCTTT. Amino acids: CASSITRSEAFF.

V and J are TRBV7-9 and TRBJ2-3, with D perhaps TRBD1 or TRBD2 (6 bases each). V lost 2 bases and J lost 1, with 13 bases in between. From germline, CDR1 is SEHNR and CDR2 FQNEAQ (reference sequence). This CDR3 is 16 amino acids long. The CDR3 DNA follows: TGTGCCAGCAGCTTATTGGTGGGGGGCGGCACAGATACGCAGTATTTT. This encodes CASSLLVGGGTDTQYF. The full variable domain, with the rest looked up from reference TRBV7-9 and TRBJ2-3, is DTGVSQNPRHKITKRGQNVTFRCDPISEHNRLYWYRQTLGQGPEFLTYFQNEAQLEKSRLLSDRFSAERPKGSFSTLEIQRTEQGDSAMYLCASSLLVGGGTDTQYFGPGTRLTVL.

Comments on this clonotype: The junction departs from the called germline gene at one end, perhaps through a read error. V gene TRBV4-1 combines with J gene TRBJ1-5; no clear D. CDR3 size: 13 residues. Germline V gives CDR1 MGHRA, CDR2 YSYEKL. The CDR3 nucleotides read TGTGCCAGCAGGTTGACGGGAAATCAGCCCCAGAATTTT. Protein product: CASRLTGNQPQNF.

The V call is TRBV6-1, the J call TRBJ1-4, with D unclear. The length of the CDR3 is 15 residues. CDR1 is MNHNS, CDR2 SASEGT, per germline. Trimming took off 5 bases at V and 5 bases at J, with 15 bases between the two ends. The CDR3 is CASSINAKRNEKLFF. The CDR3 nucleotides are TGTGCCAGCAGTATAAACGCCAAGCGCAATGAAAAACTGTTTTTT.

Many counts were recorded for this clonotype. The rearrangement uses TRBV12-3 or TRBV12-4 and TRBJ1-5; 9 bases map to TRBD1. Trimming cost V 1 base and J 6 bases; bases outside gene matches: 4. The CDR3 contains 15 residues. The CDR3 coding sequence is TGTGCCAGCAGTTTAGATGGGACAGGGTTTCAGCCCCAGCATTTT. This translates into CASSLDGTGFQPQHF.

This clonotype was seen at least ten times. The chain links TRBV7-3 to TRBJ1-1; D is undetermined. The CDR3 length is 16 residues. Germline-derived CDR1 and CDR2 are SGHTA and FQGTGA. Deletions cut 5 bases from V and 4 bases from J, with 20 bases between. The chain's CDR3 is CASSAKPGVGGTEAFF. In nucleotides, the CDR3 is TGTGCCAGCAGCGCGAAGCCCGGCGTCGGCGGCACTGAAGCTTTCTTT.

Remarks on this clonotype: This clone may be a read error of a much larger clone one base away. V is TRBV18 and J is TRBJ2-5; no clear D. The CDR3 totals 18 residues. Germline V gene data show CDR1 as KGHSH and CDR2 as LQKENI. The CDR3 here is CASSPPNRVRISQEAQYF. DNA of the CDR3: TGTGCCAGCTCACCACCGAATAGGGTTAGGATTTCGCAAGAGGCCCAGTACTTC.

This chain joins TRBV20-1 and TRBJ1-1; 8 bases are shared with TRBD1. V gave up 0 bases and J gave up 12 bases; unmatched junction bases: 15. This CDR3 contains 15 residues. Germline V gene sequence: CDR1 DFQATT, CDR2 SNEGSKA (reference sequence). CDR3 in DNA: TGCAGTGCTAGAGAAGAGGGCAGGGGGCTTACTGGATCTTTCTTT. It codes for CSAREEGRGLTGSFF.

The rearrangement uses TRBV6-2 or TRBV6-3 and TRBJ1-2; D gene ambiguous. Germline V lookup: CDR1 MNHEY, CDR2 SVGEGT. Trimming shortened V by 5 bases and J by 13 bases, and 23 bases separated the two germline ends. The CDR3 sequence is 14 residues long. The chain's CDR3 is CASSLPGTENVSTF. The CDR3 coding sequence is TGTGCCAGCAGTCTCCCCGGTACCGAAAATGTCTCCACCTTC.

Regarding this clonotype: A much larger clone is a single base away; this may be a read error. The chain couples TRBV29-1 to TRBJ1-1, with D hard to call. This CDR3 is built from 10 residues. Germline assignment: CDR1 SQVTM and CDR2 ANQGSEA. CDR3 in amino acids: CSVVEVTASF. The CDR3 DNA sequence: TGCAGCGTTGTGGAGGTAACAGCTTCCTTT.

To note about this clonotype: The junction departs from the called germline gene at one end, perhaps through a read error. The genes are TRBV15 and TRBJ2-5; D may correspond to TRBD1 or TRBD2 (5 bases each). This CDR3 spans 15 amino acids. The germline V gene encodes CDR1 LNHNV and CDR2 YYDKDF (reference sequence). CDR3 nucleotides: TGTGCCACCACCAGAGGGGCCGCTCATGAAGAGACCCAGTACTTC. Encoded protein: CATTRGAAHEETQYF.

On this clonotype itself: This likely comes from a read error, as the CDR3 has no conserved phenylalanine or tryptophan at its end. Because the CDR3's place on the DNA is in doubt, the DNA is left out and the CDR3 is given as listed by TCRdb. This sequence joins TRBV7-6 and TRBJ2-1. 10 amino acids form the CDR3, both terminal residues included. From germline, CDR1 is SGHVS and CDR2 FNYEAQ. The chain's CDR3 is CASSLDGRYY.

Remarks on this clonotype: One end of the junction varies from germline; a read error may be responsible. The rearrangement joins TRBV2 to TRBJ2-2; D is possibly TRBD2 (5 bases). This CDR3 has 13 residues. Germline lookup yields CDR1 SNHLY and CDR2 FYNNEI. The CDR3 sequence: CASSRDTTGELSF. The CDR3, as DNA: TGTGCCAGCAGTCGCGACACAACCGGGGAGCTGTCTTTT.

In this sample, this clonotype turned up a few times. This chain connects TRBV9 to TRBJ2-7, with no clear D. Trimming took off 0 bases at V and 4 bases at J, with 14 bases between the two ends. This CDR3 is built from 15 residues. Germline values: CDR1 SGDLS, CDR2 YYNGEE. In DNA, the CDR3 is TGTGCCAGCAGCGTAGATGTTAGCATGGCGTACGAGCAGTACTTC. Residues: CASSVDVSMAYEQYF.

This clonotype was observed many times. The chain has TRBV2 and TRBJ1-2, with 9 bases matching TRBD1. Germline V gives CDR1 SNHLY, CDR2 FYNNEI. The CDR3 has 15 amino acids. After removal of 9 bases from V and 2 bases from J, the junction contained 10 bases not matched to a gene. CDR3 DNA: TGTGCCAGGGAAAAGGGACAGGGTATCAACTATGGCTACACCTTC. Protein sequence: CAREKGQGINYGYTF.

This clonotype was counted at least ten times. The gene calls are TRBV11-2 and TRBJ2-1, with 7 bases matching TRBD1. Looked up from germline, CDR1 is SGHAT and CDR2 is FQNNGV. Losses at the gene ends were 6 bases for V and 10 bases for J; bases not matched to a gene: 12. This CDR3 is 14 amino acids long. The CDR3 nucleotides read TGTGCCAGCAGTCCAAAGGGGGCAGGGGTAGAGCAGTTCTTC. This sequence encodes CASSPKGAGVEQFF.

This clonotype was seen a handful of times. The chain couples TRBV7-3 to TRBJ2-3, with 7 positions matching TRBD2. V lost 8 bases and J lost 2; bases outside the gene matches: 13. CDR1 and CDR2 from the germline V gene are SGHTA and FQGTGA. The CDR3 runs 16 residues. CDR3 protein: CASGKSSGNPTDTQYF. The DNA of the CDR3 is TGTGCCAGCGGCAAATCGAGCGGGAATCCCACAGATACGCAGTATTTT.

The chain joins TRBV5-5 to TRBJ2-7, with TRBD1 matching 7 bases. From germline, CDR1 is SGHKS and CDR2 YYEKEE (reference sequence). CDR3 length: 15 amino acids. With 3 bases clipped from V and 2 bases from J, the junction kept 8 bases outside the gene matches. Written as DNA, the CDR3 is TGTGCCAGCAGCTGGACAGGACAGTCAACCTACGAGCAGTACTTC. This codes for CASSWTGQSTYEQYF.

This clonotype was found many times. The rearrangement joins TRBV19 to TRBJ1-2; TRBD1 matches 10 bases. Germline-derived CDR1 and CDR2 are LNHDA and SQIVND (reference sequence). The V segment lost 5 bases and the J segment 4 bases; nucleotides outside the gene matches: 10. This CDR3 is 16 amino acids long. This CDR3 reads CASSAGDRGQGYGYTF. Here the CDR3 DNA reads TGTGCCAGTAGTGCGGGGGACAGGGGCCAAGGCTATGGCTACACCTTC.

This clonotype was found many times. The chain's CDR3 is CASSILQGGGEQFF. The CDR3 DNA follows: TGTGCCAGTAGTATCTTGCAGGGGGGAGGTGAGCAGTTCTTC. This chain connects TRBV19 to TRBJ2-1, with a possible D match to TRBD1 (7 bases). The CDR3 runs 14 residues. The germline V and J ends were trimmed by 3 bases and 9 bases, with 15 bases remaining between them. Germline loops: CDR1 LNHDA, CDR2 SQIVND (reference sequence).

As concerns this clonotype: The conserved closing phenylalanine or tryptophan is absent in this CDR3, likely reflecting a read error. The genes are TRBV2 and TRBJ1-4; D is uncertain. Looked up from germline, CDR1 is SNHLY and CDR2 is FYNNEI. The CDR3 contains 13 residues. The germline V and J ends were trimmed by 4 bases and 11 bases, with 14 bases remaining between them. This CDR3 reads CASSAQVAEKLFS. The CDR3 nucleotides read TGTGCCAGCAGTGCGCAGGTAGCTGAGAAACTGTTTTCT.

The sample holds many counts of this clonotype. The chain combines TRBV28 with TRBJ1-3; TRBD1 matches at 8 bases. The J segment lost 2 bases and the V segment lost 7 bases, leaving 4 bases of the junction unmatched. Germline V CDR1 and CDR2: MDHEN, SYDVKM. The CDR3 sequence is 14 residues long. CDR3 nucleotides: TGTGCCAGCAACACAGGGGGAGCTGGAAACACCATATATTTT. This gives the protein CASNTGGAGNTIYF. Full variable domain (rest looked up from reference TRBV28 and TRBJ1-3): DVKVTQSSRYLVKRTGEKVFLECVQDMDHENMFWYRQDPGLGLRLIYFSYDVKMKEKGDIPEGYSVSREKKERFSLILESASTNQTSMYLCASNTGGAGNTIYFGEGSWLTVV.

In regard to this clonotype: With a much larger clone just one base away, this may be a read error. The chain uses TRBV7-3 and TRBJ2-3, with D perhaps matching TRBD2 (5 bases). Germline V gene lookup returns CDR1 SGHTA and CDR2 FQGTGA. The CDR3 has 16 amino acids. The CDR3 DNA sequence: TGTGCCAGCAGATTAAATGAGCGGTCTAGCACAGATACGCAGTATTTT. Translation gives CASRLNERSSTDTQYF.

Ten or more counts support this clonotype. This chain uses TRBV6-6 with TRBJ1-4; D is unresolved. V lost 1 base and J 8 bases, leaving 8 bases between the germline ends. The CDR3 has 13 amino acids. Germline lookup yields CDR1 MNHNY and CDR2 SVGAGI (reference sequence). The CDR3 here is CASSYFRREKLFF. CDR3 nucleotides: TGTGCCAGCAGTTACTTCCGGAGGGAAAAACTGTTTTTT.

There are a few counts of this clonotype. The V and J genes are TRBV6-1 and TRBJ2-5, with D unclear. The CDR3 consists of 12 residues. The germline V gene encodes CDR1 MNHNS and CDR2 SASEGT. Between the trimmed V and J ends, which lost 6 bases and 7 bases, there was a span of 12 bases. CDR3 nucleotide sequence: TGTGCCAGCAGCCCCAAAGTAGGGACCCAGTACTTC. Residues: CASSPKVGTQYF.

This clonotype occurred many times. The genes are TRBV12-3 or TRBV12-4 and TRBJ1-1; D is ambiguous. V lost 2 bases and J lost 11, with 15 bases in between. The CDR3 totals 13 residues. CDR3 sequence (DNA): TGTGCCAGCAGTTTAAGGGTTCAGGCCGCGGCTTTCTTT. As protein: CASSLRVQAAAFF.

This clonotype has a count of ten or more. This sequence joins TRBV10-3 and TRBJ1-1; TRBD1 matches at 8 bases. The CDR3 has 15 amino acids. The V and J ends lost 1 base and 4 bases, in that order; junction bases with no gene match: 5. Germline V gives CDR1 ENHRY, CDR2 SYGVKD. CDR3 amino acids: CAISELGQGVTEAFF. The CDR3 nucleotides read TGTGCCATCAGTGAGTTAGGACAGGGTGTCACTGAAGCTTTCTTT.

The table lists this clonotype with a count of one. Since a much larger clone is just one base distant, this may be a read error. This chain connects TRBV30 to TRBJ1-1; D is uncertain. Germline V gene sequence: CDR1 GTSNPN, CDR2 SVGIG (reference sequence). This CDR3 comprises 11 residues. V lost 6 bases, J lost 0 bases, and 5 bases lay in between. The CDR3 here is CACTVNTEAFF. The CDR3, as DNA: TGTGCCTGCACGGTGAACACTGAAGCTTTCTTT.

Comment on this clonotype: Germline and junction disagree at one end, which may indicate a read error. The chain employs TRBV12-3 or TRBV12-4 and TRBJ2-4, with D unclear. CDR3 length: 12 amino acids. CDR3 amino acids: CASSFHENIEYF. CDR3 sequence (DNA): TGTGCCAGCAGTTTTCACGAAAACATTGAGTACTTC.

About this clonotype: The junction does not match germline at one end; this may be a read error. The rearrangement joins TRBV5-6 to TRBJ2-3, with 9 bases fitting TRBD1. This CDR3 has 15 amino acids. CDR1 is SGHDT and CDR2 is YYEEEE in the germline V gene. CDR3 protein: CASSFTGGATDTEYF. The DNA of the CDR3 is TGTGCCAGCAGCTTCACAGGGGGCGCGACAGATACGGAGTATTTT.